The entry that follows covers one T cell receptor (beta chain) sequence. This record comes from a study of blood T cell repertoires in COVID-19. Study-wide background: T cells, B-cell-depleted T cells, or PBMCs provided the cDNA or gDNA that served as material.

The CDR3 is 20 amino acids. V dropped 0 bases and J dropped 0; count of bases not matched to a gene: 14. Germline CDR1 SGHTS, CDR2 YDEGEE. Study members were between about 18 and 100 years old and lived in 20 to 30 US regions. Before being deemed recovered, Cohort 3 donors had two negative PCRs, clearance, or symptom resolution. As processed by the authors: How many nucleated cells were present was estimated from reference gene primer amplification. Profiling relied on immunoSEQ multiplex PCR, and the TCRdb table lists in-frame clones only, not all of them. V and J calls and clone size come straight from that table; D and trimming were deduced from the DNA. The data hold approximately 300,000 clones, with roughly nine tenths observed a single time.

V is TRBV5-8 and J is TRBJ2-1, with 8 positions matching TRBD2. This receptor was taken from a woman in her twenties or thirties who had recovered from COVID-19. The sequenced sample consisted of PBMCs or T cells enriched from blood (not recorded which). CDR3 amino acids: CASSLGVSRGALSSYNEQFF. CDR3 DNA sequence: TGTGCCAGCAGCTTGGGGGTTTCGCGGGGGGCCCTGAGCTCCTACAATGAGCAGTTCTTC.